This TCR beta chain is from a study of human T cells and chemical hapten exposure. TCRdb reprocessed the RACE reads via MiXCR and lists one record per CDR3 protein. The table records approximately 85,000 distinct CDR3 sequences, about 10% of them present only once. Time point indicated: patch test 2, 6 weeks after DPC sensitization. The sample's treatment: therapeutic diphenylcyclopropenone sensitization with weekly scalp DPC. The CDR3 is 19 amino acids. Trimming removed 0 bases from V and 5 bases from J; junction bases left unmatched: 18. CDR1 is DFQATT and CDR2 is SNEGSKA in the germline V gene (reference sequence).

The rearrangement joins TRBV20-1 to TRBJ2-1; TRBD2 matches at 8 bases. This sample comprised whole blood, obtained in connection with sensitization to the hapten diphenylcyclopropenone (DPC). The TCR sequence derives from a young woman with alopecia areata. Some clones in this sample may be carry-over from other donors' samples. The DNA of the CDR3 is TGCAGTGCTAGAGAAGGGGGACCGGGCGCGGGACTAGTCGACAATGAGCAGTTCTTC. This sequence encodes CSAREGGPGAGLVDNEQFF.